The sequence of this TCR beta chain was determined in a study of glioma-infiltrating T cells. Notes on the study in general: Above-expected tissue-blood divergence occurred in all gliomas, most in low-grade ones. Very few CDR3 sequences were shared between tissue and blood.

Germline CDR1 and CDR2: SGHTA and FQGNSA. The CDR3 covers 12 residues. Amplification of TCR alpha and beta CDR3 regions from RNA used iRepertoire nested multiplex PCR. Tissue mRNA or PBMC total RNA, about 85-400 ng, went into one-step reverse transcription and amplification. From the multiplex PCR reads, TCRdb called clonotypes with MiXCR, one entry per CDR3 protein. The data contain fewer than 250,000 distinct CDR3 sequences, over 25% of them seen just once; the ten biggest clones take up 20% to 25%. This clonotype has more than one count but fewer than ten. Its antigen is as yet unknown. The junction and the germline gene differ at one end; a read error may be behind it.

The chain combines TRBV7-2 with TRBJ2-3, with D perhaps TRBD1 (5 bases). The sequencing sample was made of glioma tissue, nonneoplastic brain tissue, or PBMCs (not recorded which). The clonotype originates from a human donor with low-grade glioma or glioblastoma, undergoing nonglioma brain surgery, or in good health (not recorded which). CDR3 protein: CASSSFTGTQYF. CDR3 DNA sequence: TGTGCCAGCAGCTCCTTCACAGGTACGCAGTATTTT. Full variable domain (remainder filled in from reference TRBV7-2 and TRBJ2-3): GAGVSQSPSNKVTEKGKDVELRCDPISGHTALYWYRQSLGQGLEFLIYFQGNSAPDKSGLPSDRFSAERTGGSVSTLTIQRTQQEDSAVYLCASSSFTGTQYFGPGTRLTVL.